This TCR beta chain was identified in a study of blood T cell repertoires in COVID-19. Data came from immunoSEQ multiplex PCR; TCRdb stores just in-frame clones and leaves some out. The data show about 250,000 clones, with more than 80% seen just once and more than 5% held by the top ten. Germline V gene data show CDR1 as MNHEY and CDR2 as SMNVEV (reference sequence). The CDR3 covers 15 residues. V gave up 5 bases and J gave up 3 bases; unmatched junction bases: 8. The sample comprised peripheral blood. The clonotype originates from a human donor in a cohort sampled during active COVID-19. V is TRBV27 and J is TRBJ2-7; TRBD1 aligns across 9 bases. In nucleotides, the CDR3 is TGTGCCAGCAGTATGATGACAGGGGGTTTCTACGAGCAGTACTTC. As protein: CASSMMTGGFYEQYF.